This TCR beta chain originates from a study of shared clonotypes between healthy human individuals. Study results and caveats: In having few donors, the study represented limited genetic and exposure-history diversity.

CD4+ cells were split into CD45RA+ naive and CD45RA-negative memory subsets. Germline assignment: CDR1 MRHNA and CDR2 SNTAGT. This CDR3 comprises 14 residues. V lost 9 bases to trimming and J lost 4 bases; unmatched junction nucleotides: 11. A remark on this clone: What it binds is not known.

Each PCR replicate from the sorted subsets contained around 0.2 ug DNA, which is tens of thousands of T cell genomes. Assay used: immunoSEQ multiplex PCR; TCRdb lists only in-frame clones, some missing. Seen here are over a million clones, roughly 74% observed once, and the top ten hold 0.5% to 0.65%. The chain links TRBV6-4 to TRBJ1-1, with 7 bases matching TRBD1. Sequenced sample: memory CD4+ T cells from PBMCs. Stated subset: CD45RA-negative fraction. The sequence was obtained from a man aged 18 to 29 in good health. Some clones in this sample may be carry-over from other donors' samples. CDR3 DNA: TGTGCCAGAAGTCTCGGAGGGGGCTTCACTGAAGCTTTCTTT. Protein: CARSLGGGFTEAFF.